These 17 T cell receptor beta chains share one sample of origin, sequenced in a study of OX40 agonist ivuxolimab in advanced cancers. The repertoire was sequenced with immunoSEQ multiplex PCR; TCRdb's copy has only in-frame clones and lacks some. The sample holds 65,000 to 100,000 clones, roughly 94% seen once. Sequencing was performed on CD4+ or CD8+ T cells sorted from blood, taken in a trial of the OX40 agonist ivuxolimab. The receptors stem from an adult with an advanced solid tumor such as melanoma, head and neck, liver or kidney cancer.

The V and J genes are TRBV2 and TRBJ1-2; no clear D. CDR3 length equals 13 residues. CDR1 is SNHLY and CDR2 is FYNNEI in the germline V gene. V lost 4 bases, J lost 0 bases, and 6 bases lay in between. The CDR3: CASSGDANYGYTF. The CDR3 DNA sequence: TGTGCCAGCAGTGGGGATGCTAACTATGGCTACACCTTC. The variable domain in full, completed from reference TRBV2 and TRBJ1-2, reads EPEVTQTPSHQVTQMGQEVILRCVPISNHLYFYWYRQILGQKVEFLVSFYNNEISEKSEIFDDQFSVERPDGSNFTLKIRSTKLEDSAMYFCASSGDANYGYTFGSGTRLTVV.

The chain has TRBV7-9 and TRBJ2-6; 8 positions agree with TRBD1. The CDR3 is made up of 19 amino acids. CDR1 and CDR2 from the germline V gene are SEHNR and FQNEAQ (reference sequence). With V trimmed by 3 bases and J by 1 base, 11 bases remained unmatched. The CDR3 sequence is CASSFPGPGQESGANVLTF. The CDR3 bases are TGTGCCAGCAGCTTCCCCGGCCCGGGACAGGAGTCTGGGGCCAACGTCCTGACTTTC.

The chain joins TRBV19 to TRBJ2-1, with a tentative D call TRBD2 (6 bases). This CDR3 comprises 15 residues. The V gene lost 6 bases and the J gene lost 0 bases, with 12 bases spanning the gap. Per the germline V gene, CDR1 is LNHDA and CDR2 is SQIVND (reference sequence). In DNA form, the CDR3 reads TGTGCCAGTAGCCGGGACTTCAGCTCCTACAATGAGCAGTTCTTC. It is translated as CASSRDFSSYNEQFF. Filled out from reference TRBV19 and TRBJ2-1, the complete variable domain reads DGGITQSPKYLFRKEGQNVTLSCEQNLNHDAMYWYRQDPGQGLRLIYYSQIVNDFQKGDIAEGYSVSREKKESFPLTVTSAQKNPTAFYLCASSRDFSSYNEQFFGPGTRLTVL.

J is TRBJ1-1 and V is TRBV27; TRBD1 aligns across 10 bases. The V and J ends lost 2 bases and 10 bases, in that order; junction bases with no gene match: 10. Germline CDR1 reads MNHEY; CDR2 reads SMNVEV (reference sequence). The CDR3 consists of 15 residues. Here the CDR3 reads CASSLIRDRGSPAFF. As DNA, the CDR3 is TGTGCCAGCAGTTTAATCCGGGACAGGGGATCTCCAGCTTTCTTT.

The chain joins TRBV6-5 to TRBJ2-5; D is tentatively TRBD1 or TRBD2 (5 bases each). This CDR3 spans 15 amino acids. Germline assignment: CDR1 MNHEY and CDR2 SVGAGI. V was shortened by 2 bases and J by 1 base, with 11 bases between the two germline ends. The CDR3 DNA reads TGTGCCAGCAGTTACCCGCCTGGGACCCAAGAGACCCAGTACTTC. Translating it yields CASSYPPGTQETQYF.

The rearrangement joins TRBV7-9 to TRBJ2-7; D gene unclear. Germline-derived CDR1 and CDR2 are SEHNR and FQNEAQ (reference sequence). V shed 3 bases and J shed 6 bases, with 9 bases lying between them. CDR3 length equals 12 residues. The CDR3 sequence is CASSLEGLEQYF. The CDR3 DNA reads TGTGCCAGCAGCTTGGAAGGCCTCGAGCAGTACTTC.

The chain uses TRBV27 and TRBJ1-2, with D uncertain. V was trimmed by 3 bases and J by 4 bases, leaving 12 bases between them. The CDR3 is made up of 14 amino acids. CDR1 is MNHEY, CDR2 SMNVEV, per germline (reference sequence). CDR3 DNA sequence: TGTGCCAGCAGTTTGGTGGCAGACCGCTATGGCTACACCTTC. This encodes CASSLVADRYGYTF.

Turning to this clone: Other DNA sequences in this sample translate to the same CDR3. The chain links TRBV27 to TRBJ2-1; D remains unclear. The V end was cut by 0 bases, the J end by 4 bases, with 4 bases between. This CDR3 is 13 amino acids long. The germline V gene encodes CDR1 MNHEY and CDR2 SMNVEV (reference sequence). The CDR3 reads CASSLSPYNEQFF. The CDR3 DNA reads TGTGCCAGCAGTTTATCCCCATACAATGAGCAGTTCTTC.

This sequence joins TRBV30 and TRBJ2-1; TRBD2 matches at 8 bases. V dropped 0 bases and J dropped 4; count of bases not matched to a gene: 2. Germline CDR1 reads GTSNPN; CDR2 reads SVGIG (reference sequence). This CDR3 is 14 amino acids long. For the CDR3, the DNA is TGTGCCTGGAGTGTGGTAGCGGGGTACAATGAGCAGTTCTTC. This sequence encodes CAWSVVAGYNEQFF.

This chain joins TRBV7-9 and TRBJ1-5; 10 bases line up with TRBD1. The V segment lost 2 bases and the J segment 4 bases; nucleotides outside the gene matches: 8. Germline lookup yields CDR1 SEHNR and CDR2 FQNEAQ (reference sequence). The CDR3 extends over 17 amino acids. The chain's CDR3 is CASSLSGTGVGNQPQHF. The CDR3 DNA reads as TGTGCCAGCAGCTTATCAGGGACAGGGGTTGGGAATCAGCCCCAGCATTTT.

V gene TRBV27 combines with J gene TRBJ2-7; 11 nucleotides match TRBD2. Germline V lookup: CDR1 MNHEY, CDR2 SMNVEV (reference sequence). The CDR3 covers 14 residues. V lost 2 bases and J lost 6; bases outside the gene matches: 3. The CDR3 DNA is TGTGCCAGCAGTTTAGGGCTAGCGGGGGGCGAGCAGTACTTC. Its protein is CASSLGLAGGEQYF.

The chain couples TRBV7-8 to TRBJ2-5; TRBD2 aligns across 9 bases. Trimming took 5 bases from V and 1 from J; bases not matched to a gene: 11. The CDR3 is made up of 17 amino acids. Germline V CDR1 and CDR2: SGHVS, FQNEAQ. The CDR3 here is CASSATLWREGQETQYF. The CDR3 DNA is TGTGCCAGCAGCGCTACCTTATGGCGGGAGGGCCAAGAGACCCAGTACTTC. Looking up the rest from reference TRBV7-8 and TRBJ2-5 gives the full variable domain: GAGVSQSPRYKVAKRGQDVALRCDPISGHVSLFWYQQALGQGPEFLTYFQNEAQLDKSGLPSDRFFAERPEGSVSTLKIQRTQQEDSAVYLCASSATLWREGQETQYFGPGTRLLVL.

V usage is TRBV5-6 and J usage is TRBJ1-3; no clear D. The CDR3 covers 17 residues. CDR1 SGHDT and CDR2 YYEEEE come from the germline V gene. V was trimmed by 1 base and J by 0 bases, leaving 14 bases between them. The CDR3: CASSLQVGLGSGNTIYF. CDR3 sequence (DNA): TGTGCCAGCAGCTTGCAGGTCGGACTAGGCTCTGGAAACACCATATATTTT. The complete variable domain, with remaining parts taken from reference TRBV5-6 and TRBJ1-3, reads DAGVTQSPTHLIKTRGQQVTLRCSPKSGHDTVSWYQQALGQGPQFIFQYYEEEERQRGNFPDRFSGHQFPNYSSELNVNALLLGDSALYLCASSLQVGLGSGNTIYFGEGSWLTVV.

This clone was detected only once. CDR3 DNA sequence: TGTGCCAGCAGCCCGGGCGTAGCCAGCTCCTACAATGAGCAGTTCTTC. Translation: CASSPGVASSYNEQFF. The chain carries TRBV11-2 and TRBJ2-1; D uncertain. Germline V gene sequence: CDR1 SGHAT, CDR2 FQNNGV. The CDR3 has 16 amino acids. V was pared by 5 bases and J by 0 bases, with 14 bases between.

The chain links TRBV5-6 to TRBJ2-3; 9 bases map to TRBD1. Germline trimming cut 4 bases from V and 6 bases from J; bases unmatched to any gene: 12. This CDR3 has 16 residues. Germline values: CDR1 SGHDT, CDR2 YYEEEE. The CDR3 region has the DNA TGTGCCAGCAGCCGGACATGGACAGGGGAGGGGGATACGCAGTATTTT. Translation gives CASSRTWTGEGDTQYF.

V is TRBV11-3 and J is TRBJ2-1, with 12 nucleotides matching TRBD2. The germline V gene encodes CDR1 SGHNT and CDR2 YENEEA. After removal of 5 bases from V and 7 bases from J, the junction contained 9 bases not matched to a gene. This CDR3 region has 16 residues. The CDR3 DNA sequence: TGTGCCAGCAGCCCTCCTAGGACTAGCGGGAAAAATGAGCAGTTCTTC. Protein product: CASSPPRTSGKNEQFF. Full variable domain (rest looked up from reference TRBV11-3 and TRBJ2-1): EAGVVQSPRYKIIEKKQPVAFWCNPISGHNTLYWYLQNLGQGPELLIRYENEEAVDDSQLPKDRFSAERLKGVDSTLKIQPAELGDSAVYLCASSPPRTSGKNEQFFGPGTRLTVL.

The CDR3 DNA is TGTGCCAGCAGCCTCTTAGCGGGAGGGCCATCCAATGAGCAGTTCTTC. Its translation is CASSLLAGGPSNEQFF. The chain employs TRBV5-4 and TRBJ2-1; 11 bases align to TRBD2. The CDR3 length is 16 residues. The germline V gene has CDR1 SGHNT and CDR2 YYREEE (reference sequence). The trim removed 4 bases at V and 6 bases at J, leaving 9 bases unmatched.